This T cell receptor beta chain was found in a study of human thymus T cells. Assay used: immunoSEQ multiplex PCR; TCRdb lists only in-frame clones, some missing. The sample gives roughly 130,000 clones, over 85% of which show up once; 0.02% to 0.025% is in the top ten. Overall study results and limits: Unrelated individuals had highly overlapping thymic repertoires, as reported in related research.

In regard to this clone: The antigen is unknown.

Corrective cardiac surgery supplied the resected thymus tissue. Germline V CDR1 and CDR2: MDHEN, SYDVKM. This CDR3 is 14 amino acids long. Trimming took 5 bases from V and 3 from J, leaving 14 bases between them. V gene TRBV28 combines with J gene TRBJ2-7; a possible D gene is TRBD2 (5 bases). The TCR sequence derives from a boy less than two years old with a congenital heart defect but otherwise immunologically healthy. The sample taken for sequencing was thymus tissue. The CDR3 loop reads CASSGSPNIYEQYF. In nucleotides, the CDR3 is TGTGCCAGCAGTGGGAGTCCAAACATCTACGAGCAGTACTTC.